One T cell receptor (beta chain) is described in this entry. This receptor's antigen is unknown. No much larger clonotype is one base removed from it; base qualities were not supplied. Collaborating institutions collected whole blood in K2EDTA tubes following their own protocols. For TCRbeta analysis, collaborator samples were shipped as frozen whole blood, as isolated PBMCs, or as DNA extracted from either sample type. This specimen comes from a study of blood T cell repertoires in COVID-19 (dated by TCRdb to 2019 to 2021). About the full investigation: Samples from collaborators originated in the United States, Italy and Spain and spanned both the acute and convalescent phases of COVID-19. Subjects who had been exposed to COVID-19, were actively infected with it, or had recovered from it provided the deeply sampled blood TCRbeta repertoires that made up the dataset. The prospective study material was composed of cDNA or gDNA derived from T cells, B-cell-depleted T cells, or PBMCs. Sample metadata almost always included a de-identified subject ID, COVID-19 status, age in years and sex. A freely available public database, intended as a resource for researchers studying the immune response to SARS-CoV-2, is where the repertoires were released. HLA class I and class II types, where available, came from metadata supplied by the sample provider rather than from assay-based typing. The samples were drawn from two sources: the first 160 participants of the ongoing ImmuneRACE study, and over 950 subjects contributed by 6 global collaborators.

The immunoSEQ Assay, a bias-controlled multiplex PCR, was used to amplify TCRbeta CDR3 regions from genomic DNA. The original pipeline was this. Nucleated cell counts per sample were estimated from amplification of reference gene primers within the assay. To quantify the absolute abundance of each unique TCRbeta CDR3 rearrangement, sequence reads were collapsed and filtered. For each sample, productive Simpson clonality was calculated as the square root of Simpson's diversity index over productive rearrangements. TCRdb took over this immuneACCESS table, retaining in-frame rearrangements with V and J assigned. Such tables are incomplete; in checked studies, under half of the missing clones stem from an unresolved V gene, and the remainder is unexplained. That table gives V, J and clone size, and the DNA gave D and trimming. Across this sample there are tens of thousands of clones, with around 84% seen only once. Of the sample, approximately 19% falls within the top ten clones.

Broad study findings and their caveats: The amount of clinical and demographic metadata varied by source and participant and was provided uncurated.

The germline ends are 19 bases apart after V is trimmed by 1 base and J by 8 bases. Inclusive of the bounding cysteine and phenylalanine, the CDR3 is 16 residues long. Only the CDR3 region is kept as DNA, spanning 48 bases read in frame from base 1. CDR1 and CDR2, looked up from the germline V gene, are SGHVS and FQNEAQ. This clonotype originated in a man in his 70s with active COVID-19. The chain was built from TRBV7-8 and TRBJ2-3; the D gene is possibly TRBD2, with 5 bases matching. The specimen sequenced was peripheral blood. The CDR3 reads CASSLVGERVRATQYF. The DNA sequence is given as TGTGCCAGCAGCTTAGTGGGCGAGAGGGTGCGAGCTACGCAGTATTTT.